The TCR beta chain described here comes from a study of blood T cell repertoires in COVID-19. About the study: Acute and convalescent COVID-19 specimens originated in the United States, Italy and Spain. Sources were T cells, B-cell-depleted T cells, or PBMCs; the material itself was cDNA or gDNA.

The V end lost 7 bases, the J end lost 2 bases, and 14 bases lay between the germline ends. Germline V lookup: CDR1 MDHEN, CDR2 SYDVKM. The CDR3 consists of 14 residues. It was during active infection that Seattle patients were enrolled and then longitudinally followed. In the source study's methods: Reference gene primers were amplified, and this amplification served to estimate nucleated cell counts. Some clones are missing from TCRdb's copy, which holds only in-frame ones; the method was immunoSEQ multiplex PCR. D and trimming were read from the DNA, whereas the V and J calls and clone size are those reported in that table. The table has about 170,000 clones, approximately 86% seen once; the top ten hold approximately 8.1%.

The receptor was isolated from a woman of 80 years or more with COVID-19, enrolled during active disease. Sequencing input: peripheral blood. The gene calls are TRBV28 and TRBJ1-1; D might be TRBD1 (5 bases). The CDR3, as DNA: TGTGCCAGCATCCAGGGTTTTTATAACACTGAAGCTTTCTTT. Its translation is CASIQGFYNTEAFF.